The 16 T cell receptor beta chains below were found in one sample sequenced in a study of cytomegalovirus exposure and HLA in healthy donors. The PCR used 60 Vbeta and 13 Jbeta primers. Profiled with immunoSEQ multiplex PCR; TCRdb holds only in-frame clones, not every one. This sample has approximately 110,000 clones, with roughly 80% found just once. The sequenced sample consisted of PBMCs. All receptors derive from a young man in good health and CMV-seropositive.

This clone is a singleton in its sample. The chain is built from TRBV4-1 and TRBJ2-3; 7 bases line up with TRBD1. Matching the DNA end better, TRBJ1-5 makes the J call doubtful. Germline assignment: CDR1 MGHRA and CDR2 YSYEKL. The CDR3 has 15 amino acids. CDR3 sequence reads: CASSRGDRAGDTQHF. The DNA of the CDR3 is TGCGCCAGCAGCCGGGGTGACAGGGCCGGAGATACGCAGCATTTT.

The genes are TRBV28 and TRBJ1-6; 7 bases fit TRBD1. There are 16 residues in the CDR3. V lost 4 bases to trimming and J lost 8 bases; unmatched junction nucleotides: 11. Looked up from germline, CDR1 is MDHEN and CDR2 is SYDVKM. CDR3 nucleotide sequence: TGTGCCAGCAGTTCCCCGTTCGGGACAGTGGATTCACCCCTCCACTTT. Its translation is CASSSPFGTVDSPLHF.

V gene TRBV6-5 combines with J gene TRBJ1-1; D uncertain. The CDR3 has 12 residues. V was pared by 2 bases and J by 5 bases, with 6 bases between. Germline CDR1 is MNHEY and CDR2 is SVGAGI. The CDR3 DNA is TGTGCCAGCAGTTACCACGGTACTGAAGCTTTCTTT. The encoded protein is CASSYHGTEAFF.

This chain links TRBV7-2 with TRBJ2-7, with D maybe TRBD1 (5 bases). Trimming stripped 5 bases from V and 0 bases from J, with 14 bases between. CDR1 and CDR2 from the germline V gene are SGHTA and FQGNSA. The length of the CDR3 is 15 residues. CDR3 sequence reads: CASSTTTASSYEQYF. The DNA of the CDR3 is TGTGCCAGCAGCACCACGACAGCCTCCTCCTACGAGCAGTACTTC.

The V and J genes are TRBV15 and TRBJ2-7; D perhaps matches TRBD1 (5 bases). The CDR3 runs to 13 residues. V was shortened by 2 bases and J by 3 bases, with 8 bases between the two germline ends. Germline CDR1 is LNHNV and CDR2 is YYDKDF (reference sequence). CDR3 loop: CATSRQGSYEQYV. DNA of the CDR3: TGTGCCACCAGCAGACAGGGAAGCTACGAGCAGTACGTC.

This rearrangement joins TRBV10-3 to TRBJ1-6, with a possible D match to TRBD1 (6 bases). The germline V gene has CDR1 ENHRY and CDR2 SYGVKD. V gave up 6 bases and J gave up 7 bases, with 16 bases separating them. The CDR3 is 15 amino acids. The CDR3: CAIRESTGFNSPLHF. The CDR3 nucleotides read TGTGCCATCAGGGAATCGACAGGCTTCAATTCACCCCTCCACTTT.

This clone was found a few times. The chain combines TRBV11-3 with TRBJ2-1; D is unresolved. V lost 5 bases to trimming and J lost 3 bases, with 11 bases between them. CDR3 size: 14 residues. The germline CDR1 and CDR2 sequences are SGHNT and YENEEA. In DNA form, the CDR3 reads TGTGCCAGCAGCCTCGGGTCCCTCTACAATGAGCAGTTCTTC. This sequence encodes CASSLGSLYNEQFF.

V is TRBV6-5 and J is TRBJ2-5, with 9 bases aligning to TRBD2. V dropped 6 bases and J dropped 5; count of bases not matched to a gene: 4. The CDR3 runs to 13 residues. Germline V gene lookup returns CDR1 MNHEY and CDR2 SVGAGI. CDR3 loop: CASRDSGGETQYF. The CDR3 region has the DNA TGTGCCAGCAGGGATAGCGGGGGTGAGACCCAGTACTTC.

This sequence joins TRBV4-1 and TRBJ1-1; a possible D gene is TRBD1 (6 bases). Looked up from germline, CDR1 is MGHRA and CDR2 is YSYEKL. V lost 4 bases to trimming and J lost 6 bases, with 12 bases between them. The CDR3 runs to 13 residues. CDR3: CASSREGEAEAFF. CDR3 sequence (DNA): TGCGCCAGCAGCCGGGAGGGGGAAGCTGAAGCTTTCTTT.

The chain combines TRBV7-9 with TRBJ2-2; D might be TRBD1 (5 bases). V lost 11 bases and J 1 base, leaving 14 bases between the germline ends. This CDR3 comprises 14 residues. Germline V gene data show CDR1 as SEHNR and CDR2 as FQNEAQ (reference sequence). CDR3 nucleotide sequence: TGTGCCCCGGGTTCCAGGGTGAACACCGGGGAGCTGTTTTTT. Protein: CAPGSRVNTGELFF.

This rearrangement joins TRBV2 to TRBJ1-5; the D gene is possibly TRBD1 (6 bases). This CDR3 is built from 15 residues. Trimming shortened V by 0 bases and J by 4 bases, and 10 bases separated the two germline ends. The germline V gene has CDR1 SNHLY and CDR2 FYNNEI. The CDR3 is CASSEADSFNQPQHF. The CDR3 DNA reads TGTGCCAGCAGTGAAGCGGACAGTTTTAATCAGCCCCAGCATTTT.

This chain uses TRBV18 with TRBJ1-3; D is undetermined. V dropped 2 bases and J dropped 0 bases, with 5 bases sitting between them. The CDR3 consists of 14 residues. In germline, CDR1 is KGHSH, CDR2 LQKENI. The CDR3 reads CASSPYFSGNTIYF. CDR3 bases: TGTGCCAGCTCACCATACTTCTCTGGAAACACCATATATTTT.

This chain joins TRBV4-2 and TRBJ1-2, with 7 nucleotides matching TRBD1. Germline CDR1 reads LGHNA; CDR2 reads YNFKEQ. CDR3 size: 14 residues. V dropped 5 bases and J dropped 2; count of bases not matched to a gene: 5. CDR3 sequence reads: CASSLQGGNYGYTF. CDR3 DNA: TGTGCCAGCAGCTTGCAAGGGGGCAACTATGGCTACACCTTC.

The chain employs TRBV21-1 and TRBJ1-1; the table's D call of TRBD1 was not tested on the DNA. TRBV21-1 is classified as a pseudogene. The CDR3 runs to 15 residues. CDR3 nucleotides: TGTGCCAGCAGCGGAAACCCGGACAGGAAGACTGAAGCTTTCTTT. This sequence encodes CASSGNPDRKTEAFF.

This rearrangement joins TRBV18 to TRBJ1-1; 11 nucleotides line up with TRBD1. Germline V gene lookup returns CDR1 KGHSH and CDR2 LQKENI. The CDR3 runs 17 residues. Losses at the gene ends were 3 bases for V and 6 bases for J; bases not matched to a gene: 12. The CDR3 region has the DNA TGTGCCAGCTCACCGCTAGGACAGGGGGCCTCCATGGCTGAAGCTTTCTTT. It specifies CASSPLGQGASMAEAFF.

The V and J genes are TRBV30 and TRBJ1-5, with D perhaps matching TRBD1 (5 bases). Trimming shortened V by 2 bases and J by 1 base, and 15 bases separated the two germline ends. CDR1 and CDR2 (germline): GTSNPN, SVGIG (reference sequence). There are 16 residues in the CDR3. CDR3 amino acids: CAWSLRDSWSNQPQHF. CDR3 nucleotides: TGTGCCTGGAGTCTAAGAGACAGCTGGAGCAATCAGCCCCAGCATTTT.